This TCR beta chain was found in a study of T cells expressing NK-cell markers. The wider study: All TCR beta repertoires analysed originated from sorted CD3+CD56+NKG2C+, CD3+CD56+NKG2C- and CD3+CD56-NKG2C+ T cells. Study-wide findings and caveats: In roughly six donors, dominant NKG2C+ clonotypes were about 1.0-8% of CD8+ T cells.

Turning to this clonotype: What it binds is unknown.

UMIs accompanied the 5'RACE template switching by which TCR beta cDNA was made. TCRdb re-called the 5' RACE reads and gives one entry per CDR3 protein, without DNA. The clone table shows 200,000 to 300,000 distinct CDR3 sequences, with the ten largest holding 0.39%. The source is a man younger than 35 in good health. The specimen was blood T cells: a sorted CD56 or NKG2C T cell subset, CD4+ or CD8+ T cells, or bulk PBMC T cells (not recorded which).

The CDR3 loop is CASRAETVYEQYF. The rearrangement uses TRBV25-1 and TRBJ2-7; TCRdb's D gene call, TRBD2, goes unchecked for lack of DNA. Germline V gene data show CDR1 as MGHDK and CDR2 as SYGVNS. The CDR3 is 13 residues long.